The 4 T cell receptor beta chains below all came from one sample that was sequenced in a study of shared clonotypes between healthy human individuals. TCRdb keeps only in-frame clones here, not all; method: immunoSEQ multiplex PCR. The table lists over 700,000 clones, approximately 77% of them singletons, with under 2% in the top ten. Sequencing was carried out using memory CD4+ T cells sorted from blood. Documented subset: CD45RA-negative fraction. These receptors came from a woman in her 30s in good health.

This clone was seen a few times. The chain recombines TRBV28 with TRBJ2-7, with D possibly TRBD1 on 6 matching bases. This CDR3 spans 11 amino acids. V was cut by 4 bases and J by 9 bases, with 10 bases left in between. Germline V CDR1 and CDR2: MDHEN, SYDVKM. In DNA form, the CDR3 reads TGTGCCAGCAGTTCGACCAGGGGGCAGTACTTC. This sequence encodes CASSSTRGQYF.

The V gene is TRBV5-4, the J gene TRBJ1-2; D is unclear. V lost 4 bases to trimming and J lost 8 bases, with 15 bases between them. Germline V gene data show CDR1 as SGHNT and CDR2 as YYREEE (reference sequence). This CDR3 has 13 amino acids. CDR3 nucleotides: TGTGCCAGCAGCCATTCCGGGGAAGACGGCTACACCTTC. Protein product: CASSHSGEDGYTF.

The chain recombines TRBV11-3 with TRBJ2-1; 9 bases fit TRBD2. The CDR3 spans 14 residues. Germline V lookup: CDR1 SGHNT, CDR2 YENEEA. V was pared by 2 bases and J by 9 bases, with 5 bases of the junction left unmatched. CDR3 coding DNA: TGTGCCAGCAGCTTACGGGGCGGGAGGGCTGAGCAGTTCTTC. Protein product: CASSLRGGRAEQFF.

The V gene is TRBV5-1, the J gene TRBJ1-2; D gene ambiguous. CDR1 SGHRS and CDR2 YFSETQ come from the germline V gene. This CDR3 spans 13 amino acids. The V and J ends lost 4 bases and 2 bases respectively, with 9 bases between them. This chain's CDR3 is CASSEDGNYGYTF. CDR3 coding DNA: TGCGCCAGCAGCGAGGACGGAAACTATGGCTACACCTTC.